The T cell receptor (beta chain) under discussion was sequenced for a study of response to subunit inactivated influenza vaccine. Study-wide findings and caveats: The authors offered the suggestion that each seasonal influenza vaccination recruits few new T cells.

The CDR3 is 13 amino acids. Germline CDR1 reads SNHLY; CDR2 reads FYNNEI. The V end was cut by 6 bases, the J end by 8 bases, with 16 bases between. TCRdb ran MiXCR on the RT-PCR reads and lists one entry per CDR3 protein. The table lists approximately 250,000 distinct CDR3 sequences, more than 9% of them singletons. Points on this clonotype: The antigen is unknown.

V is TRBV2 and J is TRBJ1-2; a weak D match, TRBD1 (5 bases). The input for sequencing was non-naive T cells sorted from PBMCs, taken roughly 15 days before vaccination. This receptor was taken from a man aged 45-60 years who received an inactivated influenza vaccine. The DNA of the CDR3 is TGTGCCAGCAGGGAGGACACTTTCTTCGGCTACACCTTC. It is translated as CASREDTFFGYTF. Using reference TRBV2 and TRBJ1-2 for the parts outside the CDR3, the full variable domain is EPEVTQTPSHQVTQMGQEVILRCVPISNHLYFYWYRQILGQKVEFLVSFYNNEISEKSEIFDDQFSVERPDGSNFTLKIRSTKLEDSAMYFCASREDTFFGYTFGSGTRLTVV.